These T cell receptor beta chains were read from a single sample in a study of T cell repertoires in cytomegalovirus infection. TCRdb itself ran the reads through MiXCR, one entry per CDR3 protein. The sample records 680,000 or so distinct CDR3 sequences, under 40% being singletons. The sample was PBMCs. These TCRs come from a human donor in good health (CMV status not recorded). Some clones in this sample may be carry-over from other donors' samples. The CDR3 runs from the conserved cysteine through the conserved F or W. D genes are given only for firm matches. Size is omitted from some rows. Given values are once, few, many or a class for expanded clones.

. TRBJ1-5 TRBV7-8 . TGTGCCAGCAGCTTCGGAGGGGCCCAGCCCCAGCATTTT CASSFGGAQPQHF
. TRBJ2-7 TRBV7-9 TRBD2 TGTGCCAGCAGCGTATCCGGCGGGGGGACCTACGAGCAGTACTTC CASSVSGGGTYEQYF
. TRBJ2-4 TRBV19 . TGTGCCAGTAGTAGGGGGCAGGGGTTAGACATTCAGTACTTC CASSRGQGLDIQYF
. TRBJ2-2 TRBV2 . TGTGCCAGCAAGGAGGACCGCAGCACCGGGGAGCTGTTTTTT CASKEDRSTGELFF
few TRBJ2-5 TRBV12-3/TRBV12-4 TRBD2 TGTGCCAGCAGTGAATCCTTAGCGGGACAAGAGACCCAGTACTTC CASSESLAGQETQYF
many TRBJ2-4 TRBV7-8 . TGTGCCAGCAGCTTAGATCTAGCCAAAAACATTCAGTACTTC CASSLDLAKNIQYF
. TRBJ2-1 TRBV12-3/TRBV12-4 TRBD2 TGTGCCAGCAGTTCCCGCCTACTAGCGGGGGTCTACAATGAGCAGTTCTTC CASSSRLLAGVYNEQFF
. TRBJ1-4 TRBV25-1 TRBD1 TGTGCCAGCAGTGAAGACAGGGGAGGACTTTACAAACTGTTTTTT CASSEDRGGLYKLFF
. TRBJ2-6 TRBV12-3/TRBV12-4 TRBD1 TGTGCCAGCAGGCTACAGGGGGCGGGGGGGGCCAACGTCCTGACTTTC CASRLQGAGGANVLTF
. TRBJ1-2 TRBV7-3 TRBD1 TGTGCCAGCAGCCATGGGACAGGGGGGCATGGCTACACCTTC CASSHGTGGHGYTF
. TRBJ2-4 TRBV6-2/TRBV6-3 TRBD2 TGTGCCAGCAGTTACTGGCGGGAGCAAGGGAACATTCAGTACTTC CASSYWREQGNIQYF
. TRBJ2-1 TRBV28 . TGTGCCAGCAAGGAGGCCCTAGCGAACTCCTACAATGAGCAGTTCTTC CASKEALANSYNEQFF
. TRBJ2-3 TRBV7-6 . TGTGCCAGCAGCTTAAGTTGGGGAGATACGCAGTATTTT CASSLSWGDTQYF
. TRBJ2-7 TRBV20-1 TRBD2 TGCAGTGCTAGGGGACTAGCGGGGGGGTCCTACGAGCAGTACTTC CSARGLAGGSYEQYF
. TRBJ1-2 TRBV24-1 . TGTGCCACCAGTGATGGCTCCCCAGGGGACTATGGCTACACCTTC CATSDGSPGDYGYTF
few TRBJ2-7 TRBV28 . TGTGCCACTACCGAGAGCGGTTCCTACGAGCAGTACTTC CATTESGSYEQYF
. TRBJ2-7 TRBV27 TRBD2 TGTGCCAGCAGCGGCGGGGGGCCATACGAGCAGCACTTC CASSGGGPYEQHF
few TRBJ2-4 TRBV28 TRBD2 TGTGCCAGCAGTTTCAGCGGGGGTGTGCGTAACATTCAGTACTTC CASSFSGGVRNIQYF
. TRBJ2-1 TRBV7-9 TRBD1 TGTGCCAGCAGCTTAGTCGGACAGAGGACAGGGGGCAATGAGCAGTTCTTC CASSLVGQRTGGNEQFF
few TRBJ2-1 TRBV19 TRBD2 TGTGCCAGTAGTAACGCAGCGGGGAACTACAATGAGCAGTTCTTC CASSNAAGNYNEQFF